These 20 T cell receptor beta chains were sequenced from one sample in a study of blood T cell repertoires in COVID-19. Data came from immunoSEQ multiplex PCR; TCRdb stores just in-frame clones and leaves some out. The sample yields about 190,000 clones, roughly 89% seen once. The material sequenced was peripheral blood. The receptors originated from a man aged 50-59 years with acute or convalescent COVID-19.

The CDR3 DNA reads TGTGCCATAGGATTACTGACTTACAATGAGCAGTTCTTC. Amino acid sequence: CAIGLLTYNEQFF. This rearrangement joins TRBV10-3 to TRBJ2-1; no clear D. The CDR3 length is 13 residues. V lost 9 bases to trimming and J lost 4 bases, with 13 bases between them. The germline V gene has CDR1 ENHRY and CDR2 SYGVKD.

The genes are TRBV6-5 and TRBJ1-1, with a weak D call TRBD1 (6 bases). The V gene's germline CDR1 is MNHEY and CDR2 SVGAGI. The V and J ends lost 4 bases and 3 bases respectively, with 12 bases between them. The CDR3 is 14 amino acids. CDR3 residues: CASSSVPGDTEAFF. The CDR3 nucleotides are TGTGCCAGCAGTTCCGTACCAGGGGACACTGAAGCTTTCTTT.

This sequence joins TRBV11-2 and TRBJ2-3; 9 nucleotides line up with TRBD1. The CDR3 totals 17 residues. Germline loops: CDR1 SGHAT, CDR2 FQNNGV. V trimming: 1 base; J trimming: 8 bases; junction bases outside the gene matches: 13. This CDR3 reads CASSLVVGQGPLSTQYF. The CDR3 region has the DNA TGTGCCAGCAGCTTAGTGGTTGGACAGGGGCCTCTTAGTACGCAGTATTTT.

The chain has TRBV27 and TRBJ1-4, with 7 nucleotides matching TRBD1. The V gene end was trimmed by 6 bases and the J gene end by 7 bases; junction bases not matched to a gene: 8. The germline V gene encodes CDR1 MNHEY and CDR2 SMNVEV (reference sequence). CDR3 size: 14 residues. The DNA for the CDR3 is TGTGCCAGCAGGATGACAGGGATAGGTGAAAAACTGTTTTTT. Its protein product is CASRMTGIGEKLFF.

The chain combines TRBV29-1 with TRBJ1-1; perhaps TRBD1 as D (6 bases). The germline gives CDR1 SQVTM, CDR2 ANQGSEA. The CDR3 runs 13 residues. The V gene lost 6 bases and the J gene lost 2 bases, with 13 bases spanning the gap. CDR3: CSVKTGLNTEAFF. The CDR3 DNA reads TGCAGCGTCAAGACAGGATTAAACACTGAAGCTTTCTTT.

The chain employs TRBV3-1 (or the pseudogene TRBV3-2) and TRBJ2-3, with 11 bases identical to TRBD2. This CDR3 region has 15 residues. The V gene's germline CDR1 is LGHDT and CDR2 YNNKEL (reference sequence). Unmatched junction bases numbered 2, after V lost 4 bases and J lost 2 bases. The DNA of the CDR3 is TGTGCCAGCAGCCCTAGCGGGGGGTTCACAGATACGCAGTATTTT. Amino acid sequence: CASSPSGGFTDTQYF.

The chain uses TRBV28 and TRBJ2-5, with 8 bases lining up with TRBD1. The CDR3 spans 15 residues. Trimming cost V 7 bases and J 3 bases; bases outside gene matches: 10. Germline assignment: CDR1 MDHEN and CDR2 SYDVKM. The CDR3 nucleotides are TGTGCCAGCACCACCCAGGGACAGGTAAAAGAGACCCAGTACTTC. The encoded protein is CASTTQGQVKETQYF.

J is TRBJ2-7 and V is TRBV28, with a tentative D call TRBD2 (5 bases). This CDR3 has 15 amino acids. Per the germline V gene, CDR1 is MDHEN and CDR2 is SYDVKM. Trimming removed 1 base at V and 2 bases at J, with 12 bases between. CDR3 loop: CASSLFPAEAYEQYF. CDR3 DNA: TGTGCCAGCAGTTTATTTCCAGCGGAGGCCTACGAGCAGTACTTC.

V is TRBV6-5 and J is TRBJ2-7; 8 nucleotides match TRBD2. This CDR3 has 16 amino acids. Germline CDR1 is MNHEY and CDR2 is SVGAGI. The V gene end was trimmed by 2 bases and the J gene end by 2 bases; junction bases not matched to a gene: 8. This chain's CDR3 is CASSYRIAGPPYEQYF. The CDR3 nucleotides read TGTGCCAGCAGTTACAGAATAGCGGGACCCCCCTACGAGCAGTACTTC.

The chain combines TRBV6-2 or TRBV6-3 with TRBJ1-1, with a tentative D call TRBD1 (6 bases). The CDR3 covers 16 residues. Germline loops: CDR1 MNHEY, CDR2 SVGEGT. The germline V and J ends were trimmed by 5 bases and 1 base, with 17 bases remaining between them. DNA of the CDR3: TGTGCCAGCAGTCCACGAGGCGGGGGGCCGAACACTGAAGCTTTCTTT. As protein: CASSPRGGGPNTEAFF.

This sequence joins TRBV10-3 and TRBJ2-1; tentative D call: TRBD2 (6 bases). The CDR3 has 13 amino acids. In germline, CDR1 is ENHRY, CDR2 SYGVKD. The V end lost 7 bases, the J end lost 5 bases, and 12 bases lay between the germline ends. In DNA, the CDR3 is TGTGCCATCAAGCTAGCGCATAACAATGAGCAGTTCTTC. Its protein is CAIKLAHNNEQFF.

The V and J genes are TRBV2 and TRBJ2-7, with 8 bases fitting TRBD1. With V trimmed by 2 bases and J by 5 bases, 2 bases remained unmatched. There are 13 residues in the CDR3. Germline V lookup: CDR1 SNHLY, CDR2 FYNNEI. CDR3: CASSEQGADEQYF. As DNA, the CDR3 is TGTGCCAGCAGTGAACAGGGGGCGGACGAGCAGTACTTC.

This chain joins TRBV11-2 and TRBJ1-4; maybe TRBD1 (5 bases). CDR1 SGHAT and CDR2 FQNNGV come from the germline V gene. Trimming took 1 base from V and 4 from J, leaving 13 bases between them. The CDR3 is made up of 16 amino acids. CDR3 residues: CASSLVPPGDNEKLFF. As DNA, the CDR3 is TGTGCCAGCAGCTTAGTCCCCCCGGGGGATAATGAAAAACTGTTTTTT.

The chain couples TRBV28 to TRBJ2-7, with D tentatively TRBD2 (6 bases). V dropped 6 bases and J dropped 3 bases, with 24 bases sitting between them. Germline CDR1 MDHEN, CDR2 SYDVKM. The CDR3 spans 17 residues. CDR3 loop: CASRPIPQGAGIYEQYF. DNA for the CDR3: TGTGCCAGCAGACCCATCCCTCAAGGGGCGGGAATCTACGAGCAGTACTTC.

The chain carries TRBV19 and TRBJ2-1; perhaps TRBD1 as D (5 bases). V lost 8 bases, J lost 2 bases, and 7 bases lay in between. The germline CDR1 and CDR2 sequences are LNHDA and SQIVND (reference sequence). This CDR3 is built from 12 residues. CDR3: CASSDTYNEQFF. DNA of the CDR3: TGTGCCAGTTCGGACACCTACAATGAGCAGTTCTTC.

This clone was counted a few times. The chain is built from TRBV5-1 and TRBJ1-2; D call uncertain. Germline-derived CDR1 and CDR2 are SGHRS and YFSETQ. Trimming took 2 bases from V and 3 from J, leaving 8 bases between them. The CDR3 totals 13 residues. CDR3 sequence: CASSFDGDYGYTF. The CDR3 bases are TGCGCCAGCAGCTTTGACGGGGACTATGGCTACACCTTC. Together with reference TRBV5-1 and TRBJ1-2, the CDR3 gives the full variable domain: KAGVTQTPRYLIKTRGQQVTLSCSPISGHRSVSWYQQTPGQGLQFLFEYFSETQRNKGNFPGRFSGRQFSNSRSEMNVSTLELGDSALYLCASSFDGDYGYTFGSGTRLTVV.

The chain employs TRBV11-2 and TRBJ2-7, with 11 nucleotides matching TRBD2. The CDR3 covers 12 residues. J gave up 7 bases and V 5 bases, and 1 base lay outside the gene matches. Germline V gene lookup returns CDR1 SGHAT and CDR2 FQNNGV. Here the CDR3 reads CASSRLAGEQYF. The CDR3 nucleotides are TGTGCCAGCAGCCGACTAGCGGGAGAGCAGTACTTC.

In DNA form, the CDR3 reads TGTGCCAGCAGCTTAAAGCCGTTCAACACAGATACGCAGTATTTT. Amino acids: CASSLKPFNTDTQYF. V and J are TRBV7-8 and TRBJ2-3, with D unresolved. Between the trimmed V and J ends, which lost 2 bases and 2 bases, there was a span of 11 bases. The CDR3 sequence is 15 residues long. Germline values: CDR1 SGHVS, CDR2 FQNEAQ.

The chain combines TRBV10-3 with TRBJ2-3; the match to TRBD1 covers 9 bases. With V trimmed by 5 bases and J by 4 bases, 7 bases remained unmatched. CDR3 length: 15 amino acids. Germline CDR1 reads ENHRY; CDR2 reads SYGVKD. CDR3 DNA sequence: TGTGCCATCAGTAGACAGGGGGAAGAGGCAGATACGCAGTATTTT. As protein: CAISRQGEEADTQYF.

V gene TRBV27 combines with J gene TRBJ2-3, with a weak D call TRBD2 (5 bases). CDR1 is MNHEY and CDR2 is SMNVEV in the germline V gene (reference sequence). The length of the CDR3 is 16 residues. The V end lost 6 bases, the J end lost 0 bases, and 16 bases lay between the germline ends. CDR3 sequence reads: CASRQRAGASTDTQYF. The CDR3 bases are TGTGCCAGCAGACAACGGGCGGGCGCTAGCACAGATACGCAGTATTTT.